The following is a T cell receptor beta chain sequence with its context. Assay: immunoSEQ multiplex PCR; the TCRdb copy retains only in-frame clones and omits some. The sample holds approximately 2.1 million clones, over 90% seen once. The sample is drawn from a study of shared clonotypes between healthy human individuals. CDR3 length: 15 amino acids. Germline trimming cut 5 bases from V and 3 bases from J; bases unmatched to any gene: 8. Germline CDR1 and CDR2: MDHEN and SYDVKM. Sequences were obtained from naive CD4+ T cells from PBMCs. The subset: CD45RA+ positively selected. This receptor was obtained from a man aged 18 to 35 in good health. Some clones in this sample may be carry-over from other donors' samples. The V gene is TRBV28, the J gene TRBJ2-7; 9 positions agree with TRBD1. The CDR3 protein is CASSPAGQGIYEQYF. The DNA of the CDR3 is TGTGCCAGCAGTCCAGCAGGACAGGGGATCTACGAGCAGTACTTC.